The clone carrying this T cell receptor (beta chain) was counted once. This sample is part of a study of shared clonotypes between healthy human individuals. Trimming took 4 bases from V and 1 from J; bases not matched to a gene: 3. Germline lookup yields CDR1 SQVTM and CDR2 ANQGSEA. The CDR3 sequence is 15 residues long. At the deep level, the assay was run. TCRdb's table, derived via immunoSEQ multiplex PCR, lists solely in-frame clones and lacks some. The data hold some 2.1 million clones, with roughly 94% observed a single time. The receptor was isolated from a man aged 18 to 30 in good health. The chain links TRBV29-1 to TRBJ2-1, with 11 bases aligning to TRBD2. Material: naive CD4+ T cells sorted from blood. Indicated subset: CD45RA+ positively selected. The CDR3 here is CSVVRLAGSYNEQFF. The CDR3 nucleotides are TGCAGCGTTGTGAGACTAGCGGGATCCTACAATGAGCAGTTCTTC.